This T cell receptor (beta chain) was identified in a study of regulatory T cells in long-lasting Graves disease. General observations from the study: TCR diversity was lower in persistent than newly diagnosed Graves' disease.

Note on this clonotype: Its antigen is unidentified.

As for time point: newly diagnosed GD, antithyroid drugs for less than 3 months. PBMCs were the source of the RNA used for TCR sequencing. The CDR3 is made up of 15 amino acids. Germline V CDR1 and CDR2: SGHVS, FNYEAQ. J lost 2 bases, V lost 2 bases, and 4 bases had no gene match. HTBI primers from iRepertoire and Arm-PCR of CDR3 regions yielded the TCR beta libraries. TCRdb processed the multiplex PCR reads anew with MiXCR; each CDR3 protein has one entry. The sample yields around 360,000 distinct CDR3 sequences, roughly 16% seen once. The same sample was also studied in work on T cells in Graves' hyperthyroidism and ophthalmopathy.

The starting material was peripheral blood mononuclear cells (PBMCs), obtained at new diagnosis, from a patient treated with antithyroid drugs. This TCR derives from a woman in her late teens or twenties with Graves disease. The chain employs TRBV7-6 and TRBJ2-7; 9 bases are a match to TRBD2. The CDR3 loop is CASSLILAGTYEQYF. The CDR3 DNA is TGTGCCAGCAGCTTAATCCTAGCGGGGACCTACGAGCAGTACTTC.